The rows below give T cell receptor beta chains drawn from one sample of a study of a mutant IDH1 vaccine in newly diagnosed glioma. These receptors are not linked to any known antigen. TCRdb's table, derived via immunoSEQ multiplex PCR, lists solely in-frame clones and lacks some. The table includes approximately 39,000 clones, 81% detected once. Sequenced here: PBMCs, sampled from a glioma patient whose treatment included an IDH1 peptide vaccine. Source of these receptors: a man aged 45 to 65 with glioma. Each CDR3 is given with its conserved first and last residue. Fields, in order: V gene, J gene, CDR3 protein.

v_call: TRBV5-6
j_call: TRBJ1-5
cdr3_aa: CASSLQGRGDQPQHF

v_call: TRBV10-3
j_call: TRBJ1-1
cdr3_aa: CATGTGRAPEAFF

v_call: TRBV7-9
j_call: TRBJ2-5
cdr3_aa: CASSLVSGAKETQYF

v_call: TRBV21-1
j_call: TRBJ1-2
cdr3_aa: CASSKGGYPRGYGYTF

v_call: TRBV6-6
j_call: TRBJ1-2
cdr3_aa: CASSSGSSGYTF

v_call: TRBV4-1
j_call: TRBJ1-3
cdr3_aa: CASSHMNVRSGDSGNTIYF

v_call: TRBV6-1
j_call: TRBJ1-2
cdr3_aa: CASSERGRYGYTF

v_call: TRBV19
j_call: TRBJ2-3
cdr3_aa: CASSTPLDRNGGDTQYF

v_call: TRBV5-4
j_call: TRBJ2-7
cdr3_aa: CASSLVGPYEQYF

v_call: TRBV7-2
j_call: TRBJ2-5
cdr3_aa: CASSSLAGKEETQYF

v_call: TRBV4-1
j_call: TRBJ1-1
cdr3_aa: CASSQTGVMNTEAFF

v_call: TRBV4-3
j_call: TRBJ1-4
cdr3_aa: CASSQERRSNEKLFF

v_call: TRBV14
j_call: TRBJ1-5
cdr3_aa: CASSPRSGENQPQHF

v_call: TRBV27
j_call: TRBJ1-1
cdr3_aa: CASSPGGVTEAFF

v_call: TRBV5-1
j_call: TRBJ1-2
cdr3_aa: CASSSGQGEFGYTF

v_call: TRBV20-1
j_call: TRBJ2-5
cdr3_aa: CSAKGRETQYF

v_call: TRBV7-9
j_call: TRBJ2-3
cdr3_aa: CALQALQDTQYF

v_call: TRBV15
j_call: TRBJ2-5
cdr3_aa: CATSFEGAGGRAQYF

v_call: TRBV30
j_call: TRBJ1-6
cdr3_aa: CAWGSSYNSPLHF

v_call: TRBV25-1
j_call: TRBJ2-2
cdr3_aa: CASGRGGELFF

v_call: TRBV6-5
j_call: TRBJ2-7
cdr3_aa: CATKGSYEQYF

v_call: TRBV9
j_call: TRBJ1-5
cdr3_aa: CASSQGSNQPQHF

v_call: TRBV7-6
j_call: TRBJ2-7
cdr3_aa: CASSLGAGHYEQYF

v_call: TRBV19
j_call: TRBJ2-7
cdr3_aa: CASSPTRTGPYEQYF

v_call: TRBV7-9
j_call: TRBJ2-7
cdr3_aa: CASSPSYLGEQYF

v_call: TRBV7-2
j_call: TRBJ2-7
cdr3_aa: CASSLWREGYEQYF

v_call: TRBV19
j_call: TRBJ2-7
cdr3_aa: CASSRLGGGYEQYF

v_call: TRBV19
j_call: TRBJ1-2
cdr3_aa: CASSETPNYGYTF

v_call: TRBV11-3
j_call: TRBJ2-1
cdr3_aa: CASSHPWEEQFF

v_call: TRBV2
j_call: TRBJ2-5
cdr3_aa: CASTQETQYF

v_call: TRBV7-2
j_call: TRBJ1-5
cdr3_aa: CASSSRDGQPQHF

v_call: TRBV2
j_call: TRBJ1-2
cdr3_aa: CASSEQENYGYTF

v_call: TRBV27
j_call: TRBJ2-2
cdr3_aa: CASSPLGTGELFF

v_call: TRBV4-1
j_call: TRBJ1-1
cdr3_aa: CASSQVFGTEAFF

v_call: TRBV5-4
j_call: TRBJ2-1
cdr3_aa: CASSLQGSYNEQFF

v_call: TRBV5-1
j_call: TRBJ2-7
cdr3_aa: CASSSGNSYYEQYF

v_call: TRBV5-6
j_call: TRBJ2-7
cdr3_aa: CASSWSSGEQYF

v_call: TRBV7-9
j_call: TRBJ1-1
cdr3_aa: CASSLTGSTEAFF

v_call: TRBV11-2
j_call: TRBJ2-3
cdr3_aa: CASSVGGADTQYF

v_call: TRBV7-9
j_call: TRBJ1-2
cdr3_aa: CASSRGEGYYGYTF

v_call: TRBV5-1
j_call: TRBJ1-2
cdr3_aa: CASSLEGFYGYTF

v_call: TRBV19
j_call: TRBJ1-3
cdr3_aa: CASSIRSSGNTIYF

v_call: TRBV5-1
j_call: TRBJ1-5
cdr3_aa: CASSLGNNQPQHF

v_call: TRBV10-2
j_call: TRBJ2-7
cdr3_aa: CASSEPQKVAGDEQYF

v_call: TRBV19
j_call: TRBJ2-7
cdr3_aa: CASSLVRTESYEQYF

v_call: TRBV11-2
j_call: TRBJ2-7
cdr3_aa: CASSFGGEDYEQYF

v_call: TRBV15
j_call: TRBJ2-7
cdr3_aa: CATSRGGLASYEQYF

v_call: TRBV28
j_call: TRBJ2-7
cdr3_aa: CASSFPGYEQYF

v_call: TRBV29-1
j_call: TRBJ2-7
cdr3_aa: CSVTGSSYEQYF

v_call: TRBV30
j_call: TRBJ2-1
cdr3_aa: CACALSSYNEQFF

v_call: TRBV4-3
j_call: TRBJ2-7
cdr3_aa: CASSQEGGVWDEQYF

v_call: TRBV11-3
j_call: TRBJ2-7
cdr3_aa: CASSARTDFYEQYF

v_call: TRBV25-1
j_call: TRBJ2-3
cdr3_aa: CASSKRGAQGRGDTQYF

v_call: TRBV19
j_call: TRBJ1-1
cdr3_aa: CASSRESGTGVEAFF

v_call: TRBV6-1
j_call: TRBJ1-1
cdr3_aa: CASSEYSANTEAFF